This TCR beta chain was captured in a study of human thymus T cells (dated by TCRdb to the early 2020s). Context from the whole study: The study described the TCR alpha and beta repertoires in roughly 8 infant thymus samples and a few matching peripheral blood samples. The cohort included more than five male and a couple of female infants, with donor ages spanning 7 to 244 days.

Points on this clone: What this receptor recognizes is not known. The sample holds no much larger clone one base away, and base qualities are not on file.

The thymus tissue came from surgical resects taken out during corrective cardiac surgery. In Finland, the donors were immunologically healthy infants who were having open corrective cardiac surgery for congenital heart defects. Thymocytes were mechanically released from the tissue and were stored as pellets of about 9.5-31 million cells at -70 degrees C. Genomic DNA was extracted from frozen cell pellets with a QIAsymphony instrument. Relative to germline, V is missing 7 bases and J is missing 0 bases, with 11 bases of the junction outside any gene match. According to the germline V gene (reference sequence), CDR1 reads LNHDA and CDR2 reads SQIVND. The CDR3 runs 18 residues from the cysteine to the phenylalanine. CDR3 DNA is the only sequence kept; it has 54 bases, read in frame from the first base. The immunoSEQ multiplex PCR assay was used to amplify the TCRB and TCRAD loci from a standardized amount of quality-controlled genomic DNA. Amplicons spanned the V(D)J region at a length sufficient to cover the CDR3 and identify V and J genes. Through the commercial immunoSEQ service, the amplicons were sequenced on an Illumina platform. The paper's data handling went like this. Corrections for primer bias and sequencing errors followed previously described methods, while TCRAD and TCRB definitions were based on the IMGT database. immunoSEQ Analyzer 3.0 and VDJTools were used for repertoire analysis, which covered basic statistics, V/J segment usage, diversity estimates, rarefaction and pairwise overlap. To estimate diversity, the Chao1, ChaoE, Efron-Thisted, Shannon and inverse Simpson indices were applied, and diversity was also estimated on datasets down-sampled to the smallest sample. For repertoire overlap, CDR3 nucleotide sequence, V gene and J gene had to match strictly, and clustering was done by Jaccard-based multidimensional scaling. TCRdb obtained this table from immuneACCESS and retained in-frame rearrangements with V and J assigned. These tables miss some clones; where compared with another copy, unresolved V genes account for less than half of the shortfall, and the remainder is unexplained. The V and J calls and clone size come from that table; D and trimming were worked out from the DNA. The sample contains about 78,000 clones, roughly 96% of them found a single time. The leading ten clones occupy 0.031% of the sample.

Broad study findings and their caveats: The related research reported highly overlapping thymic TCR repertoires among unrelated individuals. V and J gene segment usage appeared biased in both thymic and peripheral blood repertoires. On average, about 800,000 unique TCRB clonotypes were obtained from thymus samples, compared with 80,000 to 85,000 from blood samples.

The origin of this receptor is a boy in the first two years of life with a congenital heart defect but otherwise immunologically healthy. The rearranged chain carries TRBV19 and TRBJ2-6; a stretch of 8 junction bases matches TRBD1. Input material: thymus tissue. CDR3 loop: CASTPDRASDSGANVLTF. The nucleotides read TGTGCCAGTACCCCGGACAGGGCCAGTGACTCTGGGGCCAACGTCCTGACTTTC.